One and the same sample provided the 31 T cell receptor beta chains below, sequenced in a study of T-cell memory formation after mild COVID-19. TCRdb itself ran the 5' RACE reads through MiXCR, one entry per CDR3 protein. The data show approximately 560,000 distinct CDR3 sequences, around a sixth seen once. Sequences were obtained from PBMCs or a T cell subset sorted from them (not recorded which). The source of these receptors is an adult woman who had mild COVID-19 (a few samples of this study predate the infection). Cell type and time point are not known.

V is TRBV12-3 or TRBV12-4 and J is TRBJ1-2; TRBD1 might be the D (5 bases). The CDR3 has 13 residues. V shed 7 bases and J shed 8 bases, with 17 bases lying between them. The CDR3 reads CASNEGPGWGYTF. DNA of the CDR3: TGTGCCAGCAACGAGGGACCCGGCTGGGGCTACACCTTC.

In its sample, this clonotype was seen a few times. J is TRBJ1-2 and V is TRBV18; 7 bases line up with TRBD1. The germline V gene encodes CDR1 KGHSH and CDR2 LQKENI. Unmatched junction bases numbered 6, after V lost 3 bases and J lost 2 bases. The CDR3 covers 15 residues. CDR3 sequence: CASSPLDRLNYGYTF. The CDR3 DNA sequence: TGTGCCAGCTCACCCCTGGACAGGTTAAACTATGGCTACACCTTC.

In this sample, this clonotype turned up many times. This chain uses TRBV30 with TRBJ1-1; no clear D gene. The CDR3 has 13 residues. The V gene lost 1 base and the J gene lost 2 bases, with 8 bases spanning the gap. Germline V gives CDR1 GTSNPN, CDR2 SVGIG (reference sequence). The CDR3 reads CAWSGPGNTEAFF. The CDR3 DNA reads TGTGCCTGGAGTGGACCCGGAAACACTGAAGCTTTCTTT.

CDR3 amino acids: CSVSGYNEQFF. CDR3 in DNA: TGCAGCGTTTCAGGGTACAATGAGCAGTTCTTC. This chain links TRBV29-1 with TRBJ2-1; perhaps TRBD1 as D (5 bases). Germline-derived CDR1 and CDR2 are SQVTM and ANQGSEA. V lost 5 bases, J lost 4 bases, and 6 bases lay in between. CDR3 size: 11 residues.

This clonotype was detected only a few times. This chain uses TRBV4-3 with TRBJ2-6; D ambiguous. Germline V gene data show CDR1 as LGHNA and CDR2 as YSLEER. The CDR3 extends over 15 amino acids. V was pared by 1 base and J by 4 bases, with 8 bases between. In DNA form, the CDR3 reads TGCGCCAGCAGCCAAGCCCGTAGGGGGGCCAACGTCCTGACTTTC. Translation gives CASSQARRGANVLTF.

The chain links TRBV5-1 to TRBJ2-3; D is perhaps TRBD2 (6 bases). This CDR3 region has 18 residues. V lost 1 base, J lost 2 bases, and 20 bases lay in between. The germline gives CDR1 SGHRS, CDR2 YFSETQ. For the CDR3, the DNA is TGCGCCAGCAGCTTGTTGGGGCTAGAGATGGGACTCACAGATACGCAGTATTTT. Protein sequence: CASSLLGLEMGLTDTQYF.

This clonotype was detected a few times. The chain has TRBV12-3 or TRBV12-4 and TRBJ1-4; D is perhaps TRBD1 (5 bases). V lost 5 bases to trimming and J lost 6 bases, with 13 bases between them. CDR3 length equals 14 residues. The CDR3 coding sequence is TGTGCCAGCAGTCTCCGTGGGGGGGATGAAAAACTGTTTTTT. As protein: CASSLRGGDEKLFF.

The chain uses TRBV5-6 and TRBJ2-7; no clear D gene. Trimming took 1 base from V and 5 from J, leaving 10 bases between them. The CDR3 has 13 amino acids. In germline, CDR1 is SGHDT, CDR2 YYEEEE. For the CDR3, the DNA is TGTGCCAGCAGCTTGACCAGTTTCGACGAGCAGTACTTC. Protein: CASSLTSFDEQYF.

This clonotype was observed a handful of times. The chain joins TRBV30 to TRBJ1-3; the D is unclear. V shed 0 bases and J shed 0 bases, with 6 bases lying between them. CDR1 and CDR2 from the germline V gene are GTSNPN and SVGIG (reference sequence). The CDR3 length is 14 residues. CDR3 sequence (DNA): TGTGCCTGGAGTGTTTCCCCCTCTGGAAACACCATATATTTT. Residues: CAWSVSPSGNTIYF.

The V and J genes are TRBV4-1 and TRBJ2-7, with 7 bases aligning to TRBD1. J gave up 0 bases and V 0 bases, and 5 bases lay outside the gene matches. In germline, CDR1 is MGHRA, CDR2 YSYEKL. The CDR3 is 16 amino acids. CDR3 loop: CASSQDTRGSSYEQYF. CDR3 in DNA: TGCGCCAGCAGCCAAGACACCAGGGGGAGCTCCTACGAGCAGTACTTC.

The J gene is TRBJ1-5, the V gene TRBV2; 9 nucleotides align to TRBD1. Germline-derived CDR1 and CDR2 are SNHLY and FYNNEI. This CDR3 spans 15 amino acids. The J segment lost 6 bases and the V segment lost 6 bases, leaving 9 bases of the junction unmatched. The CDR3 loop is CASSPGQGMVQPQHF. CDR3 nucleotides: TGTGCCAGCAGCCCCGGACAGGGGATGGTTCAGCCCCAGCATTTT.

V usage is TRBV7-2 and J usage is TRBJ2-5, with D tentatively TRBD2 (6 bases). V gave up 4 bases and J gave up 1 base, with 13 bases separating them. This CDR3 is built from 15 residues. Germline CDR1 SGHTA, CDR2 FQGNSA. CDR3 sequence reads: CASSSRDLFQETQYF. Written as DNA, the CDR3 is TGTGCCAGCAGCTCCCGGGACTTATTCCAAGAGACCCAGTACTTC.

The sample holds a few counts of this clonotype. The rearrangement uses TRBV24-1 and TRBJ2-5, with TRBD1 matching over 8 bases. Germline CDR1 and CDR2: KGHDR and SFDVKD. This CDR3 has 15 residues. Trimming at V came to 2 bases and at J to 1 base, leaving 2 bases not matched to a gene. The CDR3 region has the DNA TGTGCCACCAGTGATTCGGGACAGGTCCAAGAGACCCAGTACTTC. Translating it yields CATSDSGQVQETQYF.

The chain links TRBV9 to TRBJ2-2; 7 nucleotides align to TRBD1. Germline-derived CDR1 and CDR2 are SGDLS and YYNGEE. V lost 4 bases and J lost 6; bases outside the gene matches: 6. The CDR3 extends over 14 amino acids. This chain's CDR3 is CASSKRTGPGELFF. The CDR3, as DNA: TGTGCCAGCAGCAAGCGGACAGGCCCCGGGGAGCTGTTTTTT.

This chain joins TRBV19 and TRBJ1-6; a weak D match, TRBD1 (5 bases). Trimming left V 3 bases short and J 7 bases short, with 10 bases between. CDR3 size: 14 residues. Germline V gives CDR1 LNHDA, CDR2 SQIVND (reference sequence). This chain's CDR3 is CASSIGRGNSPLHF. The CDR3 nucleotides read TGTGCCAGTAGTATCGGACGGGGGAATTCACCCCTCCACTTT.

This clonotype was counted a few times. The V and J genes are TRBV4-1 and TRBJ2-1, with 7 bases aligning to TRBD2. This CDR3 contains 12 residues. The trim removed 3 bases at V and 14 bases at J, leaving 7 bases unmatched. Germline CDR1 MGHRA, CDR2 YSYEKL. The CDR3 spells CASSQGSGGEFF. CDR3 in DNA: TGCGCCAGCAGCCAGGGTTCGGGAGGTGAGTTCTTC.

The table lists this clonotype with many counts. The rearrangement links TRBV7-9 to TRBJ2-7, with D uncertain. This CDR3 is built from 12 residues. V lost 2 bases and J lost 0, with 2 bases in between. The V gene's germline CDR1 is SEHNR and CDR2 FQNEAQ (reference sequence). The CDR3: CASSLFSYEQYF. CDR3 DNA: TGTGCCAGCAGCTTATTCTCCTACGAGCAGTACTTC.

The V and J genes are TRBV24-1 and TRBJ2-3, with TRBD2 matching 13 bases. Germline CDR1 and CDR2: KGHDR and SFDVKD. The J segment lost 6 bases and the V segment lost 3 bases, leaving 8 bases of the junction unmatched. There are 17 residues in the CDR3. The CDR3 sequence: CATSDDGTSGTEDTQYF. The CDR3 DNA reads TGTGCCACCAGTGATGATGGGACTAGCGGGACGGAGGATACGCAGTATTTT.

This clonotype came up a few times. The rearrangement links TRBV10-3 to TRBJ2-3; 14 bases are shared with TRBD2. Germline CDR1 ENHRY, CDR2 SYGVKD. The CDR3 runs to 18 residues. With V trimmed by 2 bases and J by 2 bases, 6 bases remained unmatched. CDR3 in DNA: TGTGCCATCAGTGAGGTTCGGGGACTAGCGGGGGACACAGATACGCAGTATTTT. It is translated as CAISEVRGLAGDTDTQYF.

This clonotype was seen more than once but under ten times. V gene TRBV4-2 combines with J gene TRBJ2-7, with D possibly being TRBD1 or TRBD2 (5 bases each). The germline V gene encodes CDR1 LGHNA and CDR2 YNFKEQ. The CDR3 runs to 14 residues. With 3 bases removed from V and 3 bases from J, the gap between germline ends came to 12 bases. The CDR3, as DNA: TGTGCCAGCAGCCAGTCCGGGGCCAGCTACGAGCAGTACTTC. This translates into CASSQSGASYEQYF.

The chain joins TRBV27 to TRBJ1-4; no clear D gene. The V gene's germline CDR1 is MNHEY and CDR2 SMNVEV (reference sequence). Trimming removed 4 bases at V and 4 bases at J, with 13 bases between. The CDR3 has 15 residues. In nucleotides, the CDR3 is TGTGCCAGCAGTTACGCTACAGATAATAATGAAAAACTGTTTTTT. Translation gives CASSYATDNNEKLFF.

V and J are TRBV4-3 and TRBJ2-6; 7 nucleotides line up with TRBD2. The CDR3 is 15 amino acids. The germline V gene has CDR1 LGHNA and CDR2 YSLEER. V lost 9 bases, J lost 0 bases, and 5 bases stayed unmatched. CDR3: CASQRDLSGANVLTF. For the CDR3, the DNA is TGCGCCAGTCAGCGGGATCTCTCTGGGGCCAACGTCCTGACTTTC.

The chain recombines TRBV6-5 with TRBJ2-1, with 9 bases identical to TRBD2. The CDR3 contains 15 residues. Germline assignment: CDR1 MNHEY and CDR2 SVGAGI. V lost 5 bases and J lost 0; bases outside the gene matches: 2. The CDR3 spells CASSRLAVSYNEQFF. CDR3 nucleotide sequence: TGTGCCAGCAGTCGACTAGCGGTCTCCTACAATGAGCAGTTCTTC.

J is TRBJ1-2 and V is TRBV5-1; D is perhaps TRBD1 (5 bases). Germline V gene data show CDR1 as SGHRS and CDR2 as YFSETQ. This CDR3 region has 16 residues. Trimming cost V 2 bases and J 3 bases, with 17 bases left between them. In DNA, the CDR3 is TGCGCCAGCAGCTTAGCCAGTTGGGGCGTGGACTATGGCTACACCTTC. Encoded protein: CASSLASWGVDYGYTF.

The chain carries TRBV2 and TRBJ1-5; D gene ambiguous. The CDR3 extends over 12 amino acids. Trimming shortened V by 4 bases and J by 11 bases, and 12 bases separated the two germline ends. The V gene's germline CDR1 is SNHLY and CDR2 FYNNEI. The CDR3 DNA is TGTGCCAGCAGTGGTCCGTTACCGGCCCAGCATTTT. It translates to CASSGPLPAQHF.

This clonotype was seen a handful of times. V is TRBV24-1 and J is TRBJ2-1; TRBD2 aligns across 9 bases. The V segment lost 4 bases and the J segment 5 bases; nucleotides outside the gene matches: 11. The CDR3 has 17 amino acids. Germline V CDR1 and CDR2: KGHDR, SFDVKD. The CDR3 sequence: CATSESYLAGVNNEQFF. The CDR3 coding sequence is TGTGCCACCAGTGAATCCTACTTAGCGGGAGTGAACAATGAGCAGTTCTTC.

This clonotype was seen only a few times. V gene TRBV10-3 combines with J gene TRBJ2-1, with TRBD1 matching 7 bases. V shed 2 bases and J 4 bases; nucleotides not matched to a gene: 8. The CDR3 covers 16 residues. From germline, CDR1 is ENHRY and CDR2 SYGVKD. The CDR3 sequence: CAISETQGVIYNEQFF. CDR3 bases: TGTGCCATCAGTGAGACCCAGGGGGTCATTTACAATGAGCAGTTCTTC.

This clonotype showed up just a few times. This chain uses TRBV4-3 with TRBJ1-2; D gene unclear. This CDR3 has 16 amino acids. Germline lookup yields CDR1 LGHNA and CDR2 YSLEER. Trimming stripped 0 bases from V and 5 bases from J, with 16 bases between. CDR3 nucleotides: TGCGCCAGCAGCCAAGATCTTGGTGTGGCCGATTATGGCTACACCTTC. Translating gives CASSQDLGVADYGYTF.

This clonotype was seen more than once but under ten times. This chain links TRBV24-1 with TRBJ2-3; possible D gene TRBD1, 7 bases. The germline CDR1 and CDR2 sequences are KGHDR and SFDVKD. Trimming stripped 3 bases from V and 7 bases from J, with 19 bases between. The CDR3 spans 16 residues. The CDR3 protein is CATSDGRTGVLYTQYF. The CDR3 nucleotides read TGTGCCACCAGTGATGGGAGGACAGGCGTGCTCTATACGCAGTATTTT.

The chain recombines TRBV10-3 with TRBJ1-4; D unresolved. CDR1 is ENHRY and CDR2 is SYGVKD in the germline V gene. CDR3 length equals 14 residues. V lost 5 bases and J 0 bases, leaving 7 bases between the germline ends. The CDR3 here is CAISSGTTNEKLFF. The CDR3 nucleotides are TGTGCCATCAGTTCAGGAACAACTAATGAAAAACTGTTTTTT.

The chain joins TRBV12-5 to TRBJ2-7, with D hard to call. The CDR3 totals 17 residues. Trimming removed 1 base from V and 3 bases from J, with 19 bases in between. The germline V gene encodes CDR1 LGHNT and CDR2 FRNRAP. CDR3 sequence reads: CASGLAPRFGPIYEQYF. The CDR3 DNA is TGTGCTAGTGGTTTGGCCCCTCGGTTTGGCCCTATCTACGAGCAGTACTTC.